These 28 T cell receptor beta chains came from one sample sequenced in a study of T-cell reconstitution after alpha-beta-depleted transplantation in children. During its preparation, the TCRbeta library received unique molecular identifiers. TCRdb used MiXCR to reprocess the PCR reads, holding one entry per CDR3 protein. This sample has a few hundred thousand distinct CDR3 sequences, with about a quarter found just once. This specimen was PBMCs, taken before TCRalphabeta/CD19-depleted stem cell transplant. These TCRs come from a girl aged 2 to 10 with Fanconi anemia, due to receive a stem cell transplant.

This clonotype was seen many times. This rearrangement joins TRBV9 to TRBJ1-6, with 8 bases identical to TRBD1. CDR3 length: 16 amino acids. Unmatched junction bases numbered 7, after V lost 2 bases and J lost 6 bases. Germline V lookup: CDR1 SGDLS, CDR2 YYNGEE. The CDR3 coding sequence is TGTGCCAGCAGCGTCGCCGGGACAGGAGTTAATTCACCCCTCCACTTT. Its protein is CASSVAGTGVNSPLHF.

This chain joins TRBV10-3 and TRBJ2-5; D possibly corresponds to TRBD1 (6 bases). Trimming removed 6 bases from V and 6 bases from J, with 17 bases in between. The CDR3 runs 14 residues. Looked up from germline, CDR1 is ENHRY and CDR2 is SYGVKD. CDR3 coding DNA: TGTGCCATCAGCCCAACAGGGAATCGGAAGACCCAGTACTTC. Its protein product is CAISPTGNRKTQYF.

V and J are TRBV20-1 and TRBJ2-1, with a tentative D call TRBD1 (7 bases). This CDR3 is 14 amino acids long. The V end lost 6 bases, the J end lost 6 bases, and 18 bases lay between the germline ends. Per the germline V gene, CDR1 is DFQATT and CDR2 is SNEGSKA (reference sequence). The CDR3, as DNA: TGCAGTGCGTCAGGGGGGAGTTGGATCAATGAGCAGTTCTTC. Amino acids: CSASGGSWINEQFF.

This clonotype was counted many times. The J gene is TRBJ2-3, the V gene TRBV10-3, with 10 bases identical to TRBD1. V shed 4 bases, J shed 3 bases, and the junction held 7 bases outside the gene matches. Germline CDR1 and CDR2: ENHRY and SYGVKD. The CDR3 covers 16 residues. DNA for the CDR3: TGTGCCATCAGTGCCCGACAGGGGGCGCAGACAGATACGCAGTATTTT. It specifies CAISARQGAQTDTQYF.

The J gene is TRBJ2-6, the V gene TRBV5-1, with a tentative D call TRBD1 (5 bases). Trimming removed 0 bases from V and 0 bases from J, with 13 bases in between. This CDR3 is built from 18 residues. The V gene's germline CDR1 is SGHRS and CDR2 YFSETQ. The CDR3 loop is CASSLGIGAGSGANVLTF. Written as DNA, the CDR3 is TGCGCCAGCAGCTTGGGTATTGGGGCCGGCTCTGGGGCCAACGTCCTGACTTTC. Full variable domain (outside the CDR3, taken from reference TRBV5-1 and TRBJ2-6): KAGVTQTPRYLIKTRGQQVTLSCSPISGHRSVSWYQQTPGQGLQFLFEYFSETQRNKGNFPGRFSGRQFSNSRSEMNVSTLELGDSALYLCASSLGIGAGSGANVLTFGAGSRLTVL.

Ten or more counts support this clonotype. This chain connects TRBV24-1 to TRBJ2-3; 7 bases are a match to TRBD1. There are 16 residues in the CDR3. Unmatched junction bases numbered 6, after V lost 3 bases and J lost 1 base. Germline values: CDR1 KGHDR, CDR2 SFDVKD. This chain's CDR3 is CATSDIQGIGTDTQYF. The CDR3 nucleotides read TGTGCCACCAGTGATATACAGGGGATAGGCACAGATACGCAGTATTTT.

The chain couples TRBV7-3 to TRBJ2-1; D unresolved. Trimming pared 8 bases from V and 6 bases from J, leaving 14 bases between. Germline CDR1 and CDR2: SGHTA and FQGTGA. This CDR3 spans 13 amino acids. The CDR3 region is CASGYELGNEQFF. DNA of the CDR3: TGTGCCAGCGGATACGAGTTGGGCAATGAGCAGTTCTTC.

The chain links TRBV7-2 to TRBJ2-7; 8 bases line up with TRBD2. V lost 1 base and J lost 1; bases outside the gene matches: 3. This CDR3 comprises 15 residues. Germline-derived CDR1 and CDR2 are SGHTA and FQGNSA. The DNA of the CDR3 is TGTGCCAGCAGCTTAGAGTTAGCGGGGTCCTACGAGCAGTACTTC. This gives the protein CASSLELAGSYEQYF.

This chain links TRBV20-1 with TRBJ2-7; D gene unclear. CDR1 DFQATT and CDR2 SNEGSKA come from the germline V gene (reference sequence). This CDR3 is built from 12 residues. The CDR3 DNA sequence: TGCAGAAAAGGGCTAGTGAGATACGAGCAGTACTTC. It is translated as CRKGLVRYEQYF.

This clonotype was recorded at least ten times. The rearrangement links TRBV29-1 to TRBJ1-2; D might be TRBD1 (5 bases). Per the germline V gene, CDR1 is SQVTM and CDR2 is ANQGSEA. This CDR3 region has 13 residues. V lost 7 bases and J lost 2, with 14 bases in between. The CDR3 sequence: CSAKTVRNYGYTF. The CDR3 region has the DNA TGCAGCGCCAAGACAGTTAGGAACTATGGCTACACCTTC.

The chain has TRBV29-1 and TRBJ1-2; 9 bases align to TRBD1. Germline CDR1 reads SQVTM; CDR2 reads ANQGSEA. The CDR3 is 12 amino acids. V lost 8 bases and J lost 3; bases outside the gene matches: 4. Written as DNA, the CDR3 is TGCAGCTCGGGACAGGGCGACTATGGCTACACCTTC. This sequence encodes CSSGQGDYGYTF.

This clonotype appeared once. The chain has TRBV20-1 and TRBJ1-5; D possibly corresponds to TRBD1 (5 bases). Trimming took 5 bases from V and 0 from J, leaving 8 bases between them. This CDR3 comprises 13 residues. Per germline, CDR1 DFQATT and CDR2 SNEGSKA (reference sequence). The CDR3 loop is CSAHRFSNQPQHF. The CDR3 DNA follows: TGCAGTGCTCACAGGTTTAGCAATCAGCCCCAGCATTTT.

Only a few counts were recorded for this clonotype. The V call is TRBV11-2, the J call TRBJ2-3; no clear D. The CDR3 sequence is 17 residues long. Germline values: CDR1 SGHAT, CDR2 FQNNGV. Trimming pared 5 bases from V and 2 bases from J, leaving 20 bases between. CDR3 bases: TGTGCCAGCAGCCTCCCTCTAGATTCGGTGCTCACAGATACGCAGTATTTT. Translation: CASSLPLDSVLTDTQYF.

The table lists this clonotype with a few counts. The chain links TRBV21-1 to TRBJ2-3; the D segment call TRBD1 is taken from the table without a DNA check. TRBV21-1 is a pseudogene segment. The CDR3 has 17 amino acids. The CDR3 DNA follows: TGTGCCAGCAGCAAAGAATTGCGCTCAGGGGATACAGATACGCAGTATTTT. It yields the protein CASSKELRSGDTDTQYF.

The chain links TRBV24-1 to TRBJ2-7, with 7 positions matching TRBD1. V shed 7 bases, J shed 3 bases, and the junction held 14 bases outside the gene matches. This CDR3 has 16 residues. The germline V gene encodes CDR1 KGHDR and CDR2 SFDVKD. The CDR3 nucleotides are TGTGCCACCAGCTCTCCGGGACAAGGGGGCGGCTACGAGCAGTACTTC. Its translation: CATSSPGQGGGYEQYF.

J is TRBJ2-7 and V is TRBV6-1; D is possibly TRBD1 (5 bases). The V gene lost 5 bases and the J gene lost 3 bases, with 23 bases spanning the gap. The CDR3 has 17 residues. CDR1 and CDR2 from the germline V gene are MNHNS and SASEGT. The CDR3 nucleotides read TGTGCCAGCAGTAAACTGCAACCGGTACAGGCCCTCTACGAGCAGTACTTC. Translated, it gives CASSKLQPVQALYEQYF.

The table lists this clonotype with many counts. V gene TRBV28 combines with J gene TRBJ2-1; D is unclear. The CDR3 covers 13 residues. The V gene lost 2 bases and the J gene lost 10 bases, with 12 bases spanning the gap. CDR1 is MDHEN, CDR2 SYDVKM, per germline. The CDR3 loop is CASSLLSRWEQFF. The CDR3 DNA sequence: TGTGCCAGCAGTTTACTATCCCGGTGGGAGCAGTTCTTC.

This clonotype was counted a few times. This sequence joins TRBV20-1 and TRBJ2-5; 11 nucleotides line up with TRBD2. V dropped 6 bases and J dropped 5; count of bases not matched to a gene: 8. The CDR3 has 14 residues. Germline V gene data show CDR1 as DFQATT and CDR2 as SNEGSKA (reference sequence). In DNA form, the CDR3 reads TGCAGTGCGGGCCGACTAGCGGGGAGGGAGACCCAGTACTTC. Protein product: CSAGRLAGRETQYF.

The genes are TRBV25-1 and TRBJ2-1, with TRBD2 matching 8 bases. V lost 6 bases, J lost 7 bases, and 20 bases stayed unmatched. The germline CDR1 and CDR2 sequences are MGHDK and SYGVNS. The CDR3 sequence is 18 residues long. CDR3 protein: CASSSPYPGLVPVNEQFF. The CDR3 DNA sequence: TGTGCCAGCAGCTCTCCCTATCCGGGACTAGTTCCGGTAAATGAGCAGTTCTTC.

This clonotype has ten or more counts. The chain links TRBV29-1 to TRBJ2-5; possible D gene TRBD2, 5 bases. Germline CDR1 reads SQVTM; CDR2 reads ANQGSEA. This CDR3 region has 12 residues. Trimming cost V 6 bases and J 4 bases, with 12 bases left between them. The CDR3 bases are TGCAGCGTCAAATCGGGAAGAGAGACCCAGTACTTC. This gives the protein CSVKSGRETQYF. The full variable domain, with the rest looked up from reference TRBV29-1 and TRBJ2-5, is SAVISQKPSRDICQRGTSLTIQCQVDSQVTMMFWYRQQPGQSLTLIATANQGSEATYESGFVIDKFPISRPNLTFSTLTVSNMSPEDSSIYLCSVKSGRETQYFGPGTRLLVL.

The rearrangement joins TRBV7-9 to TRBJ2-2; D may match TRBD1 or TRBD2 (6 bases each). The CDR3 consists of 13 residues. CDR1 and CDR2 from the germline V gene are SEHNR and FQNEAQ (reference sequence). With 10 bases removed from V and 1 base from J, the gap between germline ends came to 10 bases. The CDR3 DNA follows: TGTGCCATGCGGGGACAGAACACCGGGGAGCTGTTTTTT. This codes for CAMRGQNTGELFF.

In its sample, this clonotype was seen many times. The chain is built from TRBV27 and TRBJ2-2; 8 nucleotides align to TRBD2. With 3 bases clipped from V and 3 bases from J, the junction kept 3 bases outside the gene matches. This CDR3 has 15 amino acids. CDR1 MNHEY and CDR2 SMNVEV come from the germline V gene (reference sequence). The CDR3 loop is CASSFLAGYTGELFF. DNA for the CDR3: TGTGCCAGCAGTTTCCTAGCGGGCTACACCGGGGAGCTGTTTTTT.

This clonotype occurred many times. This chain joins TRBV6-5 and TRBJ2-7; weak D call: TRBD2 (7 bases). Germline V gives CDR1 MNHEY, CDR2 SVGAGI. Trimming took off 2 bases at V and 3 bases at J, with 11 bases between the two ends. This CDR3 has 14 amino acids. The CDR3, as DNA: TGTGCCAGCAGTTACAGTAGGGGGGGCTACGAGCAGTACTTC. This gives the protein CASSYSRGGYEQYF.

CDR3 coding DNA: TGCAGCGTCCAGGGATCCCTGGGCACAGATACGCAGTATTTT. Amino acid sequence: CSVQGSLGTDTQYF. The J gene is TRBJ2-3, the V gene TRBV29-1; maybe TRBD1 (5 bases). The germline gives CDR1 SQVTM, CDR2 ANQGSEA. Deletions cut 6 bases from V and 1 base from J, with 14 bases between. The CDR3 loop spans 14 amino acids.

This clonotype appeared many times. The chain joins TRBV20-1 to TRBJ2-3, with TRBD2 matching over 9 bases. J gave up 5 bases and V 3 bases, and 12 bases lay outside the gene matches. CDR1 and CDR2 from the germline V gene are DFQATT and SNEGSKA (reference sequence). The CDR3 length is 16 residues. CDR3 protein: CSASPMASGIQDTQYF. In DNA, the CDR3 is TGCAGTGCTAGCCCCATGGCTAGCGGGATTCAAGATACGCAGTATTTT.

At least ten counts were recorded for this clonotype. The chain links TRBV12-3 or TRBV12-4 to TRBJ1-1; D uncertain. The CDR3 has 12 amino acids. V was cut by 3 bases and J by 5 bases, with 7 bases left in between. CDR3: CASSLGKTEAFF. The CDR3 DNA is TGTGCCAGCAGTTTGGGTAAGACTGAAGCTTTCTTT.

This clonotype was found many times. V and J are TRBV12-3 or TRBV12-4 and TRBJ2-1; possibly TRBD1 or TRBD2 for D (8 bases each). Trimming took off 5 bases at V and 5 bases at J, with 16 bases between the two ends. This CDR3 has 15 residues. The CDR3 DNA follows: TGTGCCAGCAGTACCGGACAGGGACTAGACAATGAGCAGTTCTTC. Translating gives CASSTGQGLDNEQFF.

This clonotype appeared a few times. The rearrangement joins TRBV20-1 to TRBJ2-1; D possibly corresponds to TRBD2 (7 bases). CDR3 size: 14 residues. Trimming shortened V by 2 bases and J by 3 bases, and 11 bases separated the two germline ends. Germline CDR1 reads DFQATT; CDR2 reads SNEGSKA (reference sequence). The CDR3, as DNA: TGCAGTGCTAGAACGGGGGGCCTCTACAATGAGCAGTTCTTC. Protein: CSARTGGLYNEQFF.